These 9 T cell receptor beta chains were sequenced from one sample in a study of blood T cell repertoires in COVID-19. Sequencing was performed with immunoSEQ multiplex PCR; in TCRdb, only in-frame clones are kept and a portion is missing. Of a few hundred thousand clones listed, approximately 89% are singletons. The sequenced sample was peripheral blood. These receptors originate from a woman between 50 and 59 years old with COVID-19, enrolled during active disease.

V is TRBV2 and J is TRBJ1-1, with D possibly being TRBD1 (5 bases). Germline lookup yields CDR1 SNHLY and CDR2 FYNNEI. This CDR3 is 14 amino acids long. Trimming shortened V by 4 bases and J by 2 bases, and 11 bases separated the two germline ends. The CDR3 loop is CASSAWGTNTEAFF. CDR3 nucleotides: TGTGCCAGCAGTGCCTGGGGGACTAACACTGAAGCTTTCTTT.

The chain recombines TRBV27 with TRBJ1-1, with D perhaps matching TRBD1 (6 bases). The CDR3 covers 14 residues. Looked up from germline, CDR1 is MNHEY and CDR2 is SMNVEV (reference sequence). V was clipped by 5 bases and J by 2 bases, with 12 bases between them. The CDR3 protein is CASSLGRGNTEAFF. The CDR3 bases are TGTGCCAGCAGTCTTGGCAGGGGAAACACTGAAGCTTTCTTT.

The rearrangement joins TRBV18 to TRBJ1-1; D unclear. CDR1 is KGHSH and CDR2 is LQKENI in the germline V gene. The ends were cut back, 3 bases at V and 5 bases at J, with 16 bases in the middle. The CDR3 loop spans 15 amino acids. CDR3 nucleotide sequence: TGTGCCAGCTCACCCGTGAGGCGGATGTGGACTGAAGCTTTCTTT. Translating gives CASSPVRRMWTEAFF.

The chain links TRBV5-1 to TRBJ2-3, with TRBD2 identical over 11 bases. There are 16 residues in the CDR3. Germline V CDR1 and CDR2: SGHRS, YFSETQ. J gave up 5 bases and V 5 bases, and 10 bases lay outside the gene matches. The CDR3 DNA reads as TGCGCCAGCAGACCGCTCTTAGCGGGGGGGCAAGATACGCAGTATTTT. It is translated as CASRPLLAGGQDTQYF.

The chain is built from TRBV13 and TRBJ2-1, with 12 bases aligning to TRBD1. Germline-derived CDR1 and CDR2 are PRHDT and FYEKMQ (reference sequence). The trim removed 2 bases at V and 7 bases at J, leaving 6 bases unmatched. The CDR3 has 16 amino acids. CDR3 DNA sequence: TGTGCCAGCAGCTTACCCGGGACAGGGGGCGTAAATGAGCAGTTCTTC. Its protein is CASSLPGTGGVNEQFF. The full variable domain, completed using reference TRBV13 and TRBJ2-1, is AAGVIQSPRHLIKEKRETATLKCYPIPRHDTVYWYQQGPGQDPQFLISFYEKMQSDKGSIPDRFSAQQFSDYHSELNMSSLELGDSALYFCASSLPGTGGVNEQFFGPGTRLTVL.

The chain couples TRBV6-5 to TRBJ1-6; D is unclear. The germline V gene encodes CDR1 MNHEY and CDR2 SVGAGI. The CDR3 sequence is 11 residues long. Trimming cost V 5 bases and J 15 bases, with 11 bases left between them. For the CDR3, the DNA is TGTGCCAGCAGTCCCGGGATCCTCCTCCACTTT. Encoded protein: CASSPGILLHF.

The chain is built from TRBV19 and TRBJ1-1; TRBD1 aligns across 7 bases. The germline gives CDR1 LNHDA, CDR2 SQIVND (reference sequence). The CDR3 is 15 residues long. The trim removed 1 base at V and 3 bases at J, leaving 5 bases unmatched. CDR3 sequence (DNA): TGTGCCAGTAGTATAGTAGGAGGGGGCTACACTGAAGCTTTCTTT. Residues: CASSIVGGGYTEAFF.

This sequence joins TRBV19 and TRBJ2-2, with D perhaps matching TRBD2 (7 bases). The CDR3 contains 15 residues. Trimming removed 3 bases from V and 2 bases from J, with 10 bases in between. Germline V gene data show CDR1 as LNHDA and CDR2 as SQIVND (reference sequence). The DNA of the CDR3 is TGTGCCAGTAGTATGCGGGGGCAAAACACCGGGGAGCTGTTTTTT. It translates to CASSMRGQNTGELFF. Using reference TRBV19 and TRBJ2-2 for the parts outside the CDR3, the full variable domain is DGGITQSPKYLFRKEGQNVTLSCEQNLNHDAMYWYRQDPGQGLRLIYYSQIVNDFQKGDIAEGYSVSREKKESFPLTVTSAQKNPTAFYLCASSMRGQNTGELFFGEGSRLTVL.

The chain recombines TRBV28 with TRBJ1-1; D possibly corresponds to TRBD1 (6 bases). The CDR3 sequence is 17 residues long. Germline V CDR1 and CDR2: MDHEN, SYDVKM. The V gene lost 4 bases and the J gene lost 5 bases, with 23 bases spanning the gap. The CDR3 is CASSYPRQAPGWTEAFF. The CDR3 DNA reads TGTGCCAGCAGTTACCCCCGACAGGCCCCAGGGTGGACTGAAGCTTTCTTT.